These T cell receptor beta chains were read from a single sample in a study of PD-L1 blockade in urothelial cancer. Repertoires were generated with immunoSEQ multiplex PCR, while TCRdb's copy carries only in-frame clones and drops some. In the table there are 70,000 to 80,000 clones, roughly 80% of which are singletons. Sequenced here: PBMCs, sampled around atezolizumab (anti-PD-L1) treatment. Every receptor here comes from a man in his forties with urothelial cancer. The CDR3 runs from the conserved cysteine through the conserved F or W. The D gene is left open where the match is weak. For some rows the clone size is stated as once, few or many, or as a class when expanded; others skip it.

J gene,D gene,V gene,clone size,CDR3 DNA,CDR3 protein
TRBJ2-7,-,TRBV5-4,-,TGTGCCAGCAGCTTAGGATCTCGGGACGAGCAGTACTTC,CASSLGSRDEQYF
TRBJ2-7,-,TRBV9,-,TGTGCCAGCAGCGTGGCCCCGGGTGGGTACGAGCAGTACTTC,CASSVAPGGYEQYF
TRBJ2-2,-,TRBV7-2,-,TGTGCCAGCAGCTTAGCGCTCGGCGGGGAGCTGTTTTTT,CASSLALGGELFF
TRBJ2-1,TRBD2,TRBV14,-,TGTGCCAGCAGTCCTGGACTAGCAGTTGAGCAGTTCTTC,CASSPGLAVEQFF
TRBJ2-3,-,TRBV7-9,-,TGTGCCAGCAGCTTAAGGGGTAGTATAAGTACAGGTACGCAGTATTTT,CASSLRGSISTGTQYF
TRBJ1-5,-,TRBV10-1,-,TGCGCCAGCAGTGAGTCTGGCCAGCCCCAGCATTTT,CASSESGQPQHF
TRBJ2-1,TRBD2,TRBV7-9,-,TGTGCCAGCGGACTAGCGAGGTTGGATGAGCAGTTCTTC,CASGLARLDEQFF
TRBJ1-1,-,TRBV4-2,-,TGTGCCAGCAGCCACCCGAAGGACAGCAAGTCTGAAGCTTTCTTT,CASSHPKDSKSEAFF
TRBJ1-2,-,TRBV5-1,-,TGCGCCAGCAGCTTCGGGAGGGTAGACTATGGCTACACCTTC,CASSFGRVDYGYTF
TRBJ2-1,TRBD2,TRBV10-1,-,TGCGCCAGCAGTGTGGGACTAGCGGAATACAATGAGCAGTTCTTC,CASSVGLAEYNEQFF
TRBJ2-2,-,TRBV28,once,TGTGCCAGCGTCGGGGTCACCGGGGAGCTGTTTTTT,CASVGVTGELFF
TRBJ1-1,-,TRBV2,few,TGTGCCAGCAGTAGAAACGGGGCTGAAGCTTTCTTT,CASSRNGAEAFF
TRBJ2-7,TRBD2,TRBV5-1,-,TGCGCCAGCAGCTTGGGACTAGCGGGAATTTCCGAGCAGTACTTC,CASSLGLAGISEQYF
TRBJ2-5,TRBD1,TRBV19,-,TGTGCCAGTTCACCGGGACAGGCAGGGGAGACCCAGTACTTC,CASSPGQAGETQYF
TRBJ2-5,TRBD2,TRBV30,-,TGTGCCAGACAGAGCGGGAGGGCTCAAGAGACCCAGTACTTC,CARQSGRAQETQYF
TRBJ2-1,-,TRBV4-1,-,TGCGCCAGCAGCCAAAGAGGGGGAGGGGTAGACAACAATGAGCAGTTCTTC,CASSQRGGGVDNNEQFF
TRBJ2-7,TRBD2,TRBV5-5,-,TGTGCCAGCAGCTATCGTACAGGCGGGGGAAGTTACGAGCAGTACTTC,CASSYRTGGGSYEQYF
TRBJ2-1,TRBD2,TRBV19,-,TGTGCCAGTAGTACTCTAGCGGGAGGTCGGAATGAGCAGTTCTTC,CASSTLAGGRNEQFF
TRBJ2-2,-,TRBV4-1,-,TGCGCCAGCAGCCAAATTGGACTGCGCCGGCCAGCGAACACCGGGGAGCTGTTTTTT,CASSQIGLRRPANTGELFF
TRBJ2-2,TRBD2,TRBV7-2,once,TGTGCCAGCAGCTTAAACGGACTAGCGGGAGGCACCGGGGAGCTGTTTTTT,CASSLNGLAGGTGELFF
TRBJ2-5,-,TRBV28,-,TGTGCCAGCAGTCAACAGGGTTGGGAGACCCAGTACTTC,CASSQQGWETQYF
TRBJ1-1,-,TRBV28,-,TGTGCCAGCAGTTCTCCAAGGGCTCGGGGGAATACGAACACTGAAGCTTTCTTT,CASSSPRARGNTNTEAFF
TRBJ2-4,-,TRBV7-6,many,TGTGCCAGCAGCTTAACACGCAGGGACATTCAGTACTTC,CASSLTRRDIQYF
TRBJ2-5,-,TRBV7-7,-,TGTGCTAGCAGCCCCGACTTTCAAGAGACCCAGTACTTC,CASSPDFQETQYF
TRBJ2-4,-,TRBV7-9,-,TGTGCCAGCAGCTTTCAAGGGACTTTAATTCAGTACTTC,CASSFQGTLIQYF
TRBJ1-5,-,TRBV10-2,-,TGCGCCAGCTCTCTTAGTAGCAATCAGCCCCAGCATTTT,CASSLSSNQPQHF
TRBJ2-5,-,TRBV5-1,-,TGCGCCAGCAGCTCCACCCCCGGGACAAGTCAAGAGACCCAGTACTTC,CASSSTPGTSQETQYF
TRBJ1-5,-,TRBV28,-,TGTGCCAGCAGTTCGGGGGGAACGGGTCAGCCCCAGCATTTT,CASSSGGTGQPQHF
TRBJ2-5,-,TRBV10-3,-,TGTGCCATCAGTGAGGCGGAGACCCAGTACTTC,CAISEAETQYF